Below, 5 T cell receptor beta chains from the same sample are listed, as sequenced in a study of T cell changes during pregnancy in multiple sclerosis. Profiling relied on immunoSEQ multiplex PCR, and the TCRdb table lists in-frame clones only, not all of them. The table shows about 47,000 clones, with around 90% occurring only once. Sequencing used peripheral blood, obtained in the first trimester of pregnancy. The receptor source for this set is a female donor with multiple sclerosis, enrolled in a pregnancy study.

The chain has TRBV7-6 and TRBJ1-1; D might be TRBD1 (6 bases). Germline V gene data show CDR1 as SGHVS and CDR2 as FNYEAQ. V gave up 5 bases and J gave up 5 bases, with 12 bases separating them. The CDR3 length is 13 residues. The CDR3: CASSQGRGTEAFF. CDR3 sequence (DNA): TGTGCCAGCAGCCAGGGGAGAGGTACTGAAGCTTTCTTT.

This clone appeared once. V usage is TRBV4-1 and J usage is TRBJ1-4; possible D gene TRBD1, 5 bases. Trimming left V 4 bases short and J 4 bases short, with 19 bases between. The CDR3 is made up of 17 amino acids. Germline values: CDR1 MGHRA, CDR2 YSYEKL. CDR3: CASSPTQGRAFNEKLFF. The CDR3 DNA sequence: TGCGCCAGCAGCCCTACGCAGGGCCGCGCCTTTAATGAAAAACTGTTTTTT.

This clone was seen only a few times. The chain couples TRBV5-6 to TRBJ1-1, with unresolved D. The germline gives CDR1 SGHDT, CDR2 YYEEEE. The V gene lost 3 bases and the J gene lost 4 bases, with 25 bases spanning the gap. The CDR3 is 18 amino acids. CDR3 in amino acids: CASSSIPPRSDYSTEAFF. The CDR3 region has the DNA TGTGCCAGCAGCTCTATTCCCCCTAGGTCGGACTATAGCACTGAAGCTTTCTTT. Based on the CDR3 plus reference TRBV5-6 and TRBJ1-1, the full variable domain is DAGVTQSPTHLIKTRGQQVTLRCSPKSGHDTVSWYQQALGQGPQFIFQYYEEEERQRGNFPDRFSGHQFPNYSSELNVNALLLGDSALYLCASSSIPPRSDYSTEAFFGQGTRLTVV.

The chain links TRBV20-1 to TRBJ2-1; D uncertain. Trimming took off 7 bases at V and 4 bases at J, with 8 bases between the two ends. CDR1 is DFQATT, CDR2 SNEGSKA, per germline (reference sequence). The CDR3 is 11 residues long. The CDR3 DNA reads TGCAGTGTAAACTATTACAATGAGCAGTTCTTC. This translates into CSVNYYNEQFF.

The genes are TRBV2 and TRBJ1-1; a weak D match, TRBD1 (5 bases). Trimming removed 9 bases from V and 1 base from J, with 9 bases in between. Germline V gene sequence: CDR1 SNHLY, CDR2 FYNNEI. This CDR3 is built from 12 residues. As DNA, the CDR3 is TGTGCCAGTGCGACAGCGAACACTGAAGCTTTCTTT. It specifies CASATANTEAFF.